This is a list of T cell receptor beta chains from one sample in a study of blood T cell repertoires in COVID-19. The protocol was immunoSEQ multiplex PCR, while the TCRdb copy is restricted to in-frame clones and leaves out a portion. The sample has more than 200,000 clones, approximately 90% seen once. Sequencing input: PBMCs or T cells enriched from blood (not recorded which). These TCRs come from a man aged 25 to 45 who had recovered from COVID-19. Each CDR3 is given with its conserved first and last residue. D genes are given only for firm matches. Size tells how often a clone was seen (once, few, many) or the class of an expanded clone, and some rows leave it out.

D	V	J	size	CDR3	DNA
-	TRBV6-6	TRBJ2-1	-	CASSRTGTPNEQFF	TGTGCCAGCAGTAGAACCGGGACACCCAATGAGCAGTTCTTC
TRBD2	TRBV19	TRBJ2-1	-	CASSIVTSGSYNEQFF	TGTGCCAGTAGTATAGTGACTAGCGGGAGCTACAATGAGCAGTTCTTC
-	TRBV24-1	TRBJ1-1	-	CATSDSSLYPCEAFF	TGTGCCACCAGTGATTCATCTCTCTATCCGTGCGAAGCTTTCTTT
TRBD1	TRBV3-1/TRBV3-2	TRBJ1-2	-	CASSQGNPGQGLNTF	TGTGCCAGCAGCCAAGGGAATCCGGGACAGGGACTTAACACCTTC
-	TRBV24-1	TRBJ2-7	-	CATSKGGDLYEQYF	TGTGCCACCAGTAAAGGCGGGGATCTTTACGAGCAGTACTTC
-	TRBV7-3	TRBJ2-7	once	CASSPGGRYEQYF	TGTGCCAGCAGCCCAGGGGGGCGGTACGAGCAGTACTTC
TRBD1	TRBV30	TRBJ1-6	-	CAWSEQGAGNSPLHF	TGTGCCTGGAGTGAACAGGGGGCTGGTAATTCACCCCTCCACTTT
TRBD1	TRBV4-2	TRBJ1-4	-	CASKGQGSEKLFF	TGTGCCAGCAAGGGACAGGGATCCGAAAAACTGTTTTTT
TRBD1	TRBV6-5	TRBJ1-3	-	CASSLGGSGNTIYF	TGTGCCAGCAGTTTAGGGGGCTCAGGAAACACCATATATTTT
-	TRBV28	TRBJ1-2	-	CASSLRDYGYTF	TGTGCCAGCAGTCTTCGGGACTATGGCTACACCTTC
TRBD2	TRBV9	TRBJ2-2	-	CASSVGLAGGPLFGELFF	TGTGCCAGCAGCGTAGGACTAGCGGGAGGGCCGTTGTTCGGGGAGCTGTTTTTT
-	TRBV24-1	TRBJ2-5	-	CATSMAGTGGQETQYF	TGTGCCACCAGTATGGCGGGGACCGGTGGCCAAGAGACCCAGTACTTC
TRBD2	TRBV30	TRBJ2-5	once	CAWRGDPAGYQETQYF	TGTGCCTGGAGGGGGGATCCAGCGGGGTACCAAGAGACCCAGTACTTC
-	TRBV28	TRBJ2-1	-	CASRTAGILYNEQFF	TGTGCCAGCAGAACGGCAGGGATTCTCTACAATGAGCAGTTCTTC
TRBD1	TRBV28	TRBJ2-1	-	CASSQDQGDNEQFF	TGTGCCAGCAGTCAAGACCAGGGGGACAATGAGCAGTTCTTC
-	TRBV2	TRBJ1-3	-	CASSEQGLRGNTIYF	TGTGCCAGCAGTGAACAGGGTTTGCGAGGAAACACCATATATTTT
-	TRBV5-6	TRBJ1-1	few	CASSTQGYTEAFF	TGTGCCAGCTCAACACAGGGTTACACTGAAGCTTTCTTT
-	TRBV7-5	TRBJ1-5	few	CVRSLVAGGHQPQHF	TGTGTCAGAAGCTTAGTGGCAGGCGGGCATCAGCCCCAGCATTTT
-	TRBV4-3	TRBJ1-3	-	CASSQGAGAGNTIYF	TGCGCCAGCAGCCAAGGGGCCGGTGCGGGAAACACCATATATTTT
TRBD2	TRBV6-5	TRBJ2-2	once	CASSRDYRGTGELFF	TGTGCCAGCAGTAGGGACTACCGAGGGACCGGGGAGCTGTTTTTT
-	TRBV10-3	TRBJ2-5	once	CAISESTDQETQYF	TGTGCCATCAGTGAGTCCACAGACCAAGAGACCCAGTACTTC
-	TRBV15	TRBJ1-5	once	CATSRDSRGNQPQHF	TGTGCCACCAGCAGAGATTCCCGGGGGAATCAGCCCCAGCATTTT
TRBD1	TRBV20-1	TRBJ2-2	-	CSASRGGYNTGELFF	TGCAGTGCTAGTAGAGGGGGCTATAACACCGGGGAGCTGTTTTTT
TRBD1	TRBV5-1	TRBJ1-2	-	CASSTGQGADGYTF	TGCGCCAGCAGCACCGGACAGGGGGCGGATGGCTACACCTTC
-	TRBV28	TRBJ1-4	-	CASSSQQSGDPMEKLFF	TGTGCCAGCAGTTCCCAACAATCAGGGGACCCAATGGAAAAACTGTTTTTT
TRBD2	TRBV24-1	TRBJ2-7	-	CATSDSSSGRSYEQYF	TGTGCCACCAGTGATTCATCTAGCGGGAGGTCCTACGAGCAGTACTTC
TRBD1	TRBV9	TRBJ1-1	-	CASSATGAPGVNTEAFF	TGTGCCAGCAGCGCTACAGGGGCTCCGGGGGTGAACACTGAAGCTTTCTTT
-	TRBV19	TRBJ2-7	-	CASSSPSGTPGDYEQYF	TGTGCCAGTAGTTCGCCTTCCGGGACACCAGGCGACTACGAGCAGTACTTC
TRBD1	TRBV18	TRBJ1-2	-	CASSPVRRTGGETNYGYTF	TGTGCCAGCTCACCGGTTCGACGTACAGGGGGCGAGACCAACTATGGCTACACCTTC
TRBD1	TRBV3-1/TRBV3-2	TRBJ1-2	-	CASSHRQGTNYGYTF	TGTGCCAGCAGCCACCGACAGGGTACTAACTATGGCTACACCTTC
-	TRBV19	TRBJ2-2	-	CASSTGLGRAIGELFF	TGTGCCAGTAGTACTGGTTTAGGGAGAGCGATCGGGGAGCTGTTTTTT
-	TRBV28	TRBJ1-5	-	CASSFQGWVGNQPQHF	TGTGCCAGCAGTTTCCAGGGGTGGGTTGGGAATCAGCCCCAGCATTTT
-	TRBV5-6	TRBJ2-3	once	CASSTGKNTQYF	TGTGCCAGCAGTACGGGGAAAAATACGCAGTATTTT
TRBD1	TRBV5-4	TRBJ2-7	-	CAGTDRVGEQYF	TGTGCCGGAACGGACAGGGTGGGGGAGCAGTACTTC
-	TRBV24-1	TRBJ1-5	-	CATSDQQGSQPQHF	TGTGCCACCAGTGACCAACAGGGAAGTCAGCCCCAGCATTTT
TRBD2	TRBV20-1	TRBJ2-1	-	CSASSSREGRNEQFF	TGCAGTGCTAGTTCGTCGCGGGAGGGGCGGAATGAGCAGTTCTTC
-	TRBV10-2	TRBJ1-2	-	CASKTQGPLYGYTF	TGCGCCAGCAAAACCCAGGGGCCGCTCTATGGCTACACCTTC
TRBD2	TRBV9	TRBJ2-1	-	CASSPRGGEAGNEQFF	TGTGCCAGCAGCCCCCGGGGAGGGGAGGCAGGCAATGAGCAGTTCTTC
-	TRBV28	TRBJ2-3	-	CASRVGGITDTQYF	TGTGCCAGCAGGGTAGGGGGAATCACAGATACGCAGTATTTT
-	TRBV6-5	TRBJ1-5	-	CASIYGGRKRPQHF	TGTGCCAGCATATATGGGGGGAGGAAGAGGCCCCAGCATTTT
-	TRBV12-5	TRBJ2-2	-	CASGPGLRTGELFF	TGTGCTAGTGGGCCGGGATTACGGACCGGGGAGCTGTTTTTT
-	TRBV5-1	TRBJ1-5	-	CASSCKETSARGHF	TGCGCCAGCAGCTGCAAGGAGACGTCGGCTCGCGGGCATTTT
-	TRBV18	TRBJ2-5	-	CASSTVPDGTQYF	TGTGCCAGCTCGACAGTCCCGGACGGGACCCAGTACTTC
-	TRBV18	TRBJ1-5	-	CASSPAGNSNQPQHF	TGTGCCAGCTCACCAGCGGGGAATAGCAATCAGCCCCAGCATTTT
-	TRBV5-4	TRBJ1-1	-	CATSPGKIMNTEAFF	TGTGCCACTAGTCCGGGGAAGATCATGAACACTGAAGCTTTCTTT
-	TRBV4-1	TRBJ2-7	-	CASSQGGASYEQYF	TGCGCCAGCAGCCAAGGAGGAGCCTCCTACGAGCAGTACTTC
-	TRBV24-1	TRBJ2-3	-	CATSDFDLAGELSDTQYF	TGTGCCACCAGTGATTTTGACCTCGCAGGCGAACTTTCAGATACGCAGTATTTT
-	TRBV27	TRBJ1-2	-	CASSPQGTSNYGYTF	TGTGCCAGCAGTCCCCAGGGGACGTCTAACTATGGCTACACCTTC
-	TRBV5-5	TRBJ1-4	-	CASSLGARLANEKLFF	TGTGCCAGCAGCTTGGGCGCGCGTCTTGCTAATGAAAAACTGTTTTTT
TRBD2	TRBV5-1	TRBJ2-5	-	CASSLGLASGTQETQYF	TGCGCCAGCAGCTTAGGTTTGGCTAGCGGGACCCAAGAGACCCAGTACTTC
-	TRBV7-8	TRBJ1-2	few	CASSNQGRDYGYTF	TGTGCCAGCAGCAACCAGGGGCGCGACTATGGCTACACCTTC
TRBD1	TRBV15	TRBJ2-1	-	CATSSRGTGGLYNEQFF	TGTGCCACCAGCTCCCGGGGCACAGGGGGCTTATACAATGAGCAGTTCTTC
TRBD1	TRBV7-9	TRBJ1-1	-	CASSQRQGKAFF	TGTGCCAGCAGCCAGAGACAGGGGAAAGCTTTCTTT
TRBD1	TRBV11-2	TRBJ1-2	once	CASSLVEGALGYGYTF	TGTGCCAGCAGCTTAGTAGAGGGGGCGCTTGGCTATGGCTACACCTTC
-	TRBV19	TRBJ1-5	-	CASSIGEGGQPQHF	TGTGCCAGTAGTATTGGAGAGGGTGGACAGCCCCAGCATTTT
TRBD2	TRBV4-3	TRBJ2-3	-	CASSHTGGGTDTQYF	TGCGCCAGCAGCCACACGGGAGGGGGGACAGATACGCAGTATTTT
-	TRBV9	TRBJ2-7	-	CAISSYEQYF	TGTGCCATCTCTTCCTACGAGCAGTACTTC
TRBD1	TRBV7-9	TRBJ1-1	-	CASSEPSGTANTEAFF	TGTGCCAGCAGCGAACCATCCGGGACAGCGAACACTGAAGCTTTCTTT
-	TRBV12-5	TRBJ1-3	-	CASGLAAASSGNTIYF	TGTGCTAGTGGTTTGGCGGCGGCAAGCTCTGGAAACACCATATATTTT
-	TRBV7-2	TRBJ1-3	-	CASSSQDSGNTIYF	TGTGCCAGCAGCTCTCAGGACTCTGGAAACACCATATATTTT